The present entry profiles one T cell receptor (beta chain) with its context. The entry originates in a study of T cell clones after liver transplantation. This table comes from immunoSEQ multiplex PCR, and its TCRdb copy is limited to in-frame clones, with some not included. The table lists 15,000 to 20,000 clones, 65% to 85% of them singletons. V was trimmed by 0 bases and J by 6 bases, leaving 11 bases between them. Germline V CDR1 and CDR2: MNHEY, SVGAGI. The CDR3 sequence is 15 residues long. J is TRBJ2-2 and V is TRBV6-5; TRBD1 is a possible D gene (5 bases). This TCR was sampled from a human patient who received a liver transplant. Part of the T cells may come from the graft donor. The sample in question was CD8+ T cells from blood, obtained 48 months after liver transplant. This CDR3 is CASSYSTRVAGELFF. The DNA of the CDR3 is TGTGCCAGCAGTTACTCGACCAGGGTGGCCGGGGAGCTGTTTTTT.